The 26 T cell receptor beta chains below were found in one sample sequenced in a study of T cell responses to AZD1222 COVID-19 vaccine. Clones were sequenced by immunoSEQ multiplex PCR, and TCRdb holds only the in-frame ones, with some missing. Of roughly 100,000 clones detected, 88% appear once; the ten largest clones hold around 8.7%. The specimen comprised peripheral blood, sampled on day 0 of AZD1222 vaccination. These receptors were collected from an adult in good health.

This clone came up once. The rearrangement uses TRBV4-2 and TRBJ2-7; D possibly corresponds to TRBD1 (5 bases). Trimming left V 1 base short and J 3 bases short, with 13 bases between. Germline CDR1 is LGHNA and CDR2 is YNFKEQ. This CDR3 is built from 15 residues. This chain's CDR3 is CASSQVSDSRYEQYF. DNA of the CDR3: TGTGCCAGCAGCCAAGTCAGTGACAGCCGCTACGAGCAGTACTTC.

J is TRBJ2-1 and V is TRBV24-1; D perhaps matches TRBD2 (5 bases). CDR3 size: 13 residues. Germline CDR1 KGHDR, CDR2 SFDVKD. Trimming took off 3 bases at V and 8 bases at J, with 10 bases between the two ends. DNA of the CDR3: TGTGCCACCAGTGATGGTACGAGGGATGAGCAGTTCTTC. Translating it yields CATSDGTRDEQFF.

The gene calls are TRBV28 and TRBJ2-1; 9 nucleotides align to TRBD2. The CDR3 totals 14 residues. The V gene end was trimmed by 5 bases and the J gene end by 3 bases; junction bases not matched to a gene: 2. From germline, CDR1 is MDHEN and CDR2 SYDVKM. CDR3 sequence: CASSLAGYYNEQFF. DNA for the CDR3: TGTGCCAGCAGTCTAGCGGGGTACTACAATGAGCAGTTCTTC.

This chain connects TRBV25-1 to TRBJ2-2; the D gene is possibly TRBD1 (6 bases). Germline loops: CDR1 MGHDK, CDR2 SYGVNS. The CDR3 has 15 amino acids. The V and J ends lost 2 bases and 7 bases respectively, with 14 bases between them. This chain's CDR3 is CASSEEGELGGELFF. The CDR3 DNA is TGTGCCAGCAGTGAAGAGGGGGAACTGGGCGGGGAGCTGTTTTTT.

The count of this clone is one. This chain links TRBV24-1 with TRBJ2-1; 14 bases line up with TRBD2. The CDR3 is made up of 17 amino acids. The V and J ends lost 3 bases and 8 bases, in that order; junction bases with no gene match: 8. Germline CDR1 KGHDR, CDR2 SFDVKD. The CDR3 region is CATSDPGLAGESDEQFF. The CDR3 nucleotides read TGTGCCACCAGTGATCCGGGACTAGCGGGAGAGTCGGATGAGCAGTTCTTC.

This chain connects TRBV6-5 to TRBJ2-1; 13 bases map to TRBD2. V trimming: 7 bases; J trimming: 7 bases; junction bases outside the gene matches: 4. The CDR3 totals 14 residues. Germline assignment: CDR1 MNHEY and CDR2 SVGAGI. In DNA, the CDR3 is TGTGCCAGCACCATACTAGCGGGGGGGAATGAGCAGTTCTTC. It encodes CASTILAGGNEQFF.

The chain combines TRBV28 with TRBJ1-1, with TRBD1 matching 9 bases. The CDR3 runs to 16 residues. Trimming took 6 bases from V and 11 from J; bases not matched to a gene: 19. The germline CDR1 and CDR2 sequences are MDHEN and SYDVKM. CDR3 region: CASRSSGTGLAGWAFF. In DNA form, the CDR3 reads TGTGCCAGCAGGAGCTCCGGGACAGGGTTAGCTGGATGGGCTTTCTTT. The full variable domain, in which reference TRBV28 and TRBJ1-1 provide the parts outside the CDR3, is DVKVTQSSRYLVKRTGEKVFLECVQDMDHENMFWYRQDPGLGLRLIYFSYDVKMKEKGDIPEGYSVSREKKERFSLILESASTNQTSMYLCASRSSGTGLAGWAFFGQGTRLTVV.

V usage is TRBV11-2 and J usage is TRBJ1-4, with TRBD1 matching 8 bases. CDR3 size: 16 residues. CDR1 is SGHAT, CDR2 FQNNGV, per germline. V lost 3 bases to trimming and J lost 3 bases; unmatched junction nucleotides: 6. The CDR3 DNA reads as TGTGCCAGCAGCTTTACAGGGGGGACCTCTAATGAAAAACTGTTTTTT. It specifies CASSFTGGTSNEKLFF.

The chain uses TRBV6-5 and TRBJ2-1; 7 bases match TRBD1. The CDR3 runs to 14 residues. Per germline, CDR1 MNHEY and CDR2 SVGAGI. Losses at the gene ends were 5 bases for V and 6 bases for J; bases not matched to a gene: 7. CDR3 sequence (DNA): TGTGCCAGCAGTCCGGGACAGCAGCTCAATGAGCAGTTCTTC. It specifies CASSPGQQLNEQFF.

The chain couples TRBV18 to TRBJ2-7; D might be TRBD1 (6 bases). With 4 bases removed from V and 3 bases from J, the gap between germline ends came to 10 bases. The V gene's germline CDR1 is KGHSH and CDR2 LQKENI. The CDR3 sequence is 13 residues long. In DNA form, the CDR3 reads TGTGCCAGCTCACGAGGACAGATCTACGAGCAGTACTTC. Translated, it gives CASSRGQIYEQYF.

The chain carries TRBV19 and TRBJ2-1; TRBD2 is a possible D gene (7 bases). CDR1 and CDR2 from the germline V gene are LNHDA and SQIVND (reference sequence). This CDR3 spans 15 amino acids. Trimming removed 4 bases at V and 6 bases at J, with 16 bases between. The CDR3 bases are TGTGCCAGTAGTAACGGGGGGCGGTTGGGCAATGAGCAGTTCTTC. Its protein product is CASSNGGRLGNEQFF.

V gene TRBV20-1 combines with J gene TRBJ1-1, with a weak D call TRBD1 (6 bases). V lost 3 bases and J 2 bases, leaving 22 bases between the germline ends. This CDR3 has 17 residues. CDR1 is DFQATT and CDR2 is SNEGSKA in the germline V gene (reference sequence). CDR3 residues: CSASYRGGNRDNTEAFF. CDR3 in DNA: TGCAGTGCTAGTTATCGGGGGGGCAATAGGGATAACACTGAAGCTTTCTTT.

CDR3 residues: CAISGTENTEAFF. CDR3 sequence (DNA): TGTGCCATCAGTGGGACAGAGAACACTGAAGCTTTCTTT. The chain has TRBV10-3 and TRBJ1-1; tentatively, D is TRBD1 (6 bases). The CDR3 has 13 amino acids. V lost 4 bases and J 1 base, leaving 7 bases between the germline ends. Germline V lookup: CDR1 ENHRY, CDR2 SYGVKD.

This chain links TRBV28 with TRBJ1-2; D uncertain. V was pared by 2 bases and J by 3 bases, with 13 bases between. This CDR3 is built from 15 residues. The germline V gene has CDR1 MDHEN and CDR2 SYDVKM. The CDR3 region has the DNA TGTGCCAGCAGTTTACAAGGAGGGTACGACTATGGCTACACCTTC. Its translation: CASSLQGGYDYGYTF.

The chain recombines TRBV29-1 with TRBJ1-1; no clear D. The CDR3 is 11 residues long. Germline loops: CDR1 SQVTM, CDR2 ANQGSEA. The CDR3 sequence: CRVLGNTEAFF. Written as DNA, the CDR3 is TGCAGGGTTCTGGGGAACACTGAAGCTTTCTTT.

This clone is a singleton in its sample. The chain's CDR3 is CASSQEKVNQPQHF. CDR3 DNA sequence: TGCGCCAGCAGCCAAGAGAAAGTAAATCAGCCCCAGCATTTT. This rearrangement joins TRBV4-1 to TRBJ1-5; D not resolved. The V end lost 0 bases, the J end lost 4 bases, and 7 bases lay between the germline ends. There are 14 residues in the CDR3. From germline, CDR1 is MGHRA and CDR2 YSYEKL.

The CDR3 region has the DNA TGTGCCAGCAGAAGGGACAGTCGTCAGTATTTT. Amino acid sequence: CASRRDSRQYF. The chain carries TRBV6-5 and TRBJ2-3, with 7 positions matching TRBD1. The J segment lost 12 bases and the V segment lost 6 bases, leaving 6 bases of the junction unmatched. The length of the CDR3 is 11 residues. CDR1 is MNHEY, CDR2 SVGAGI, per germline.

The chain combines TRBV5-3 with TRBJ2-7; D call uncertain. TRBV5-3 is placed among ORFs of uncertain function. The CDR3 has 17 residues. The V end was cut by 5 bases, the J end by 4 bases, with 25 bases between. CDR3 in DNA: TGTGCCAGAAGGACAAACAGAAACACAAACTTAGTTTACGAGCAGTACTTC. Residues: CARRTNRNTNLVYEQYF.

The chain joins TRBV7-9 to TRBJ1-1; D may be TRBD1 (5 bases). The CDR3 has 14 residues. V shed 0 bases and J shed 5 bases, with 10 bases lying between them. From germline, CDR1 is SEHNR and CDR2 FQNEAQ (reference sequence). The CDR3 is CASSLATAKTEAFF. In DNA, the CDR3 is TGTGCCAGCAGCTTAGCGACAGCTAAAACTGAAGCTTTCTTT.

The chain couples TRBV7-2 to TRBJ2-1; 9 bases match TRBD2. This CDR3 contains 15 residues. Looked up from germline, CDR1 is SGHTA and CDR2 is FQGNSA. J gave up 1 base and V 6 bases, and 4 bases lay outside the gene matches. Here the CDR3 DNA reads TGTGCCAGCAGTGGACTAGCGCTTTCCTACAATGAGCAGTTCTTC. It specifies CASSGLALSYNEQFF.

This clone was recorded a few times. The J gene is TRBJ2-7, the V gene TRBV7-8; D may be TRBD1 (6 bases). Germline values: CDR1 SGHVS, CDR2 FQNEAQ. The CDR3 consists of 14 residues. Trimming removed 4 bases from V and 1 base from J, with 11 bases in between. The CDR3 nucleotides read TGTGCCAGCAGCTCGGACAGCTTGTCCTACGAGCAGTACTTC. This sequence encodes CASSSDSLSYEQYF.

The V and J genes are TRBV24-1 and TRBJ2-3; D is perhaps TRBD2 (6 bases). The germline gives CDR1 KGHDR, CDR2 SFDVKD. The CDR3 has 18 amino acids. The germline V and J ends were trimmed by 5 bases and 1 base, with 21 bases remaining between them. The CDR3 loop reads CATSVGGISPFGTDTQYF. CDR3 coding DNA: TGTGCCACCAGTGTTGGCGGGATATCCCCTTTTGGCACAGATACGCAGTATTTT.

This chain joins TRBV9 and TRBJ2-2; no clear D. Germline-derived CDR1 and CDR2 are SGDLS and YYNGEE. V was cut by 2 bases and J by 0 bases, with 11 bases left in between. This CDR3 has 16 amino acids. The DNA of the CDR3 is TGTGCCAGCAGCGTGGATCCGGGCGCGAACACCGGGGAGCTGTTTTTT. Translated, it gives CASSVDPGANTGELFF. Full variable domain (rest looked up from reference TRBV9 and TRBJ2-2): DSGVTQTPKHLITATGQRVTLRCSPRSGDLSVYWYQQSLDQGLQFLIQYYNGEERAKGNILERFSAQQFPDLHSELNLSSLELGDSALYFCASSVDPGANTGELFFGEGSRLTVL.

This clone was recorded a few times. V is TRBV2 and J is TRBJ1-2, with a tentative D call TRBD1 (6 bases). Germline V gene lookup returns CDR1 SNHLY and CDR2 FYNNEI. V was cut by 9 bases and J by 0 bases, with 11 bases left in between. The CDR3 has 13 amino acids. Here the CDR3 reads CASSGEANYGYTF. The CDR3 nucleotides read TGTGCCAGTTCAGGGGAGGCTAACTATGGCTACACCTTC.

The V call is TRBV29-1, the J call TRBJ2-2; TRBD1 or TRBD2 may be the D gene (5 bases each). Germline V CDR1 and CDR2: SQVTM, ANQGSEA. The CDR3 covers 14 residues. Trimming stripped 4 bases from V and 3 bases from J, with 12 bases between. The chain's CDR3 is CSVGAEGDTGELFF. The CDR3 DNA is TGCAGCGTTGGAGCGGAAGGGGACACCGGGGAGCTGTTTTTT.

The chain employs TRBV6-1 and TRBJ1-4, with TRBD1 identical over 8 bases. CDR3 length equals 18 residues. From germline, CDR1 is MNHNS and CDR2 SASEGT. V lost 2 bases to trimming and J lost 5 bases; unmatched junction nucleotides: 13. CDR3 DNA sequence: TGTGCCAGCAGTGAAAGTCGGGGACAGGAGCTTACCAATGAAAAACTGTTTTTT. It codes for CASSESRGQELTNEKLFF.